This T cell receptor (beta chain) was sequenced during a study of CD4 T cells in relation to SARS-CoV-2 and coronaviruses. Looking at the study overall: After 10 to 11 days of antigen culture, PBMC TCR beta CDR3s were sequenced. The restricting HLA molecule for shared crossreactive spike epitopes was mapped.

The unexposed donors gave CD4+ T cells in 2011-2018, prior to COVID-19. After less than 11 days of culture, CD4+ T cells were isolated. Unexposed-donor CD4+ T cells were probed with SARS-CoV-2 S/N and four cold-coronavirus spikes, cells permitting. Remarks on this clone: The antigen is unknown.

CDR3 size: 15 residues. V lost 3 bases and J 9 bases, leaving 15 bases between the germline ends. From germline, CDR1 is PRHDT and CDR2 FYEKMQ (reference sequence). Study-wide results and limits: The cross-reactivity analysis covered only spike protein, not other viral proteins.

The table came from immunoSEQ multiplex PCR; TCRdb's copy has only in-frame clones and leaves some out. The table includes 27,000 or so clones, 73% detected once. V usage is TRBV13 and J usage is TRBJ1-6, with D uncertain. Sequenced: CD4+ T cells from PBMCs, cultured in vitro. The sequence derives from a human donor in good health. In DNA, the CDR3 is TGTGCCAGCAGCTTCGGAACGGGGTGGGGTTCACCCCTCCACTTT. Translating gives CASSFGTGWGSPLHF.